This TCR beta chain was profiled in a study of blood T cells in healthy people across ages. It was with a sample-barcoded 5' primer and a J-beta primer mix that a second PCR of roughly 7 to 12 cycles was run. With 12 random nucleotides, a template-switch adaptor tagged each individual cDNA molecule. One entry per CDR3 protein, called by TCRdb with MiXCR from the 5' RACE reads. The sample contains about 810,000 distinct CDR3 sequences, approximately 35% of which appear only once. This clonotype has a single count. Antigen: not known. Germline V gene sequence: CDR1 DFQATT, CDR2 SNEGSKA (reference sequence). CDR3 length: 13 residues. Trimming cost V 5 bases and J 6 bases, with 16 bases left between them. General observations from the study: The study could not conclusively compare naive and antigen-experienced cells, given its unsorted PBMCs.

The chain uses TRBV20-1 and TRBJ1-2, with a tentative D call TRBD1 (6 bases). This receptor was taken from a man aged 18-30 years in good health. Sequencing used blood. CDR3 bases: TGCAGTGCTCCGGCCCGGGGGGCGCATGGCTACACCTTC. It codes for CSAPARGAHGYTF.